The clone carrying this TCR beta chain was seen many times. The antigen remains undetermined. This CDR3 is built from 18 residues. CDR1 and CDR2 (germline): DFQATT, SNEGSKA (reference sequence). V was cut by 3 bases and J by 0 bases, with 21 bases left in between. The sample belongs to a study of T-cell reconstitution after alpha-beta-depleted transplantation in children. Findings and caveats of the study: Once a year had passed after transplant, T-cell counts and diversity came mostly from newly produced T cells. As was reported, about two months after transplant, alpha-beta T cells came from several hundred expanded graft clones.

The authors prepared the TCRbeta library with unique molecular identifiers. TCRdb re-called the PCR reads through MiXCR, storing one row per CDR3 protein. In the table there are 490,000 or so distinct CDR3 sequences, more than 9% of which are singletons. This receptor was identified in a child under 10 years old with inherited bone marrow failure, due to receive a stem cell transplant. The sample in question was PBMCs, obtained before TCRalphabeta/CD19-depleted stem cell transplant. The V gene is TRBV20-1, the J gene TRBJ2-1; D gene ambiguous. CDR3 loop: CSASSSKWVLSSYNEQFF. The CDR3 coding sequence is TGCAGTGCTAGTTCGTCAAAATGGGTATTGAGCTCCTACAATGAGCAGTTCTTC.